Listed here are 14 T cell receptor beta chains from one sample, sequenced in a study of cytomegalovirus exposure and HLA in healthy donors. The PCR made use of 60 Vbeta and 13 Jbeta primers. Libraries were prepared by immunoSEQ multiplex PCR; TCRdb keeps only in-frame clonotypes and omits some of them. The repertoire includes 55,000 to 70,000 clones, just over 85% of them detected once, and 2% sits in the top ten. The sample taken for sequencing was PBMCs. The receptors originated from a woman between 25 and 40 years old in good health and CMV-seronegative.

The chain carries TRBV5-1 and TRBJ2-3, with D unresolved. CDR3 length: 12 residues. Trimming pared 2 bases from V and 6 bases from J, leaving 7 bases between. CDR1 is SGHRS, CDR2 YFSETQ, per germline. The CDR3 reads CASSFGVDTQYF. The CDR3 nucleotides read TGCGCCAGCAGCTTCGGAGTCGATACGCAGTATTTT.

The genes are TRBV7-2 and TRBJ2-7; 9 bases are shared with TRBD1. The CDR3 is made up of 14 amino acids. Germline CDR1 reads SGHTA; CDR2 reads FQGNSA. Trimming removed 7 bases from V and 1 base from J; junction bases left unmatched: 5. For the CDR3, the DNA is TGTGCCAGCATCTGGGACAGGGAGTCCTACGAGCAGTACTTC. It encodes CASIWDRESYEQYF.

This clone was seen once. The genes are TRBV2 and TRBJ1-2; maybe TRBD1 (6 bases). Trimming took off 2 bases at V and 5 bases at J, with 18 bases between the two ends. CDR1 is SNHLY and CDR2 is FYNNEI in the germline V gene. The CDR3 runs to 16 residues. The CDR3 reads CASSESPPGVVYGYTF. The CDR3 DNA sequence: TGTGCCAGCAGTGAAAGCCCCCCAGGGGTGGTTTATGGCTACACCTTC.

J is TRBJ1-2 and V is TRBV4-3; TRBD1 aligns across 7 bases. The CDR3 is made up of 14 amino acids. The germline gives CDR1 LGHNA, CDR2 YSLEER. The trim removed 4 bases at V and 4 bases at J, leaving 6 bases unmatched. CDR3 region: CASSRQGSSYGYTF. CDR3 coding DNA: TGCGCCAGCAGCCGACAGGGTAGCTCCTATGGCTACACCTTC.

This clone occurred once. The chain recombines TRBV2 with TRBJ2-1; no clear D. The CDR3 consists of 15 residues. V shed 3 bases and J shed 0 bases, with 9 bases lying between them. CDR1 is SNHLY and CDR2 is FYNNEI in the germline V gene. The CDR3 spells CASSESPFSYNEQFF. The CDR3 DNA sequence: TGTGCCAGCAGTGAGTCCCCCTTCTCCTACAATGAGCAGTTCTTC. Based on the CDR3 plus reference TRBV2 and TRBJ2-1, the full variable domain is EPEVTQTPSHQVTQMGQEVILRCVPISNHLYFYWYRQILGQKVEFLVSFYNNEISEKSEIFDDQFSVERPDGSNFTLKIRSTKLEDSAMYFCASSESPFSYNEQFFGPGTRLTVL.

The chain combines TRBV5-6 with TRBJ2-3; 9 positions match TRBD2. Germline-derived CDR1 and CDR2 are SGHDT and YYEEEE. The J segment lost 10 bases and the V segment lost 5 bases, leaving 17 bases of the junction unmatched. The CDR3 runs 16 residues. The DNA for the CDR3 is TGTGCCAGCAGTCCGCTTGGGGGACTAGCCCGTGGGGCGCAGTATTTT. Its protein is CASSPLGGLARGAQYF.

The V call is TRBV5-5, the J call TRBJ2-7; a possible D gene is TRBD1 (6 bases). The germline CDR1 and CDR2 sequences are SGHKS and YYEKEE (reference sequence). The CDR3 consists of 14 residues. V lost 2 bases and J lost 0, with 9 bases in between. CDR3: CASSLRDTSYEQYF. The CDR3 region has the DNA TGTGCCAGCAGCTTACGGGACACCTCCTACGAGCAGTACTTC.

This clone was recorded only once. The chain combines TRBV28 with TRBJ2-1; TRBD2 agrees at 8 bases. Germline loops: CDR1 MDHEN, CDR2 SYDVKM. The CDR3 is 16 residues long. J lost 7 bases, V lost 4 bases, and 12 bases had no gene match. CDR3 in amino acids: CASSSPGRAGQNEQFF. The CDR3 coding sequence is TGTGCCAGCAGTTCCCCCGGGAGGGCCGGTCAGAATGAGCAGTTCTTC.

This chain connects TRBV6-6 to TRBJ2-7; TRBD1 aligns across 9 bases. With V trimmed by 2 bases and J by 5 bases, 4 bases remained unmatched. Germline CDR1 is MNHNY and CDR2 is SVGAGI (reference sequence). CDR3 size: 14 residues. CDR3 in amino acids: CASSYVDRGDEQYF. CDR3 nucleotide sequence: TGTGCCAGCAGTTACGTAGACAGGGGGGACGAGCAGTACTTC.

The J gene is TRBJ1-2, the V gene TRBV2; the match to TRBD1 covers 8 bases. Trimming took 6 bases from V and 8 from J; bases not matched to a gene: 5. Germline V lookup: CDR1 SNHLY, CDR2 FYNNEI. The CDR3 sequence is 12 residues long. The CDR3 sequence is CASSQGARGYTF. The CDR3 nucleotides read TGTGCCAGCAGCCAGGGGGCGCGCGGCTACACCTTC.

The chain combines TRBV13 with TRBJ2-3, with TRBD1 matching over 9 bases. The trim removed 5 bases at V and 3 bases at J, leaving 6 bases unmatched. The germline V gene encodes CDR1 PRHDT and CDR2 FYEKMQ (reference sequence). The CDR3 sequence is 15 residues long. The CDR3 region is CASSPDRGRTDTQYF. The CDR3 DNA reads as TGTGCCAGCAGCCCGGACAGGGGCAGGACAGATACGCAGTATTTT.

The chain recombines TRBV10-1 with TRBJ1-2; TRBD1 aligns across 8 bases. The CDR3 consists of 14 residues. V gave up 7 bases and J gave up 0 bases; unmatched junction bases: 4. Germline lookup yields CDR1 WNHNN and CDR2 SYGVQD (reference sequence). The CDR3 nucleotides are TGCGCCAGCACAGGGGACAGGTCTAACTATGGCTACACCTTC. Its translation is CASTGDRSNYGYTF.

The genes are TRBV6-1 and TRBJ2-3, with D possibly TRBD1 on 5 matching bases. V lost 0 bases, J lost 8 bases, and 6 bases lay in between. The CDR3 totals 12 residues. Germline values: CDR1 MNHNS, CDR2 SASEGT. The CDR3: CASSEAQGTQYF. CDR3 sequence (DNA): TGTGCCAGCAGTGAAGCGCAGGGTACGCAGTATTTT.

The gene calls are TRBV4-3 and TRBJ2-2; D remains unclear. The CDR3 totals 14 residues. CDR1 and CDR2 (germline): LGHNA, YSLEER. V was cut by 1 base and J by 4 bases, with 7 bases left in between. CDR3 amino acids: CASSQGSTTGELFF. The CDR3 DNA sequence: TGCGCCAGCAGCCAAGGAAGCACCACCGGGGAGCTGTTTTTT.